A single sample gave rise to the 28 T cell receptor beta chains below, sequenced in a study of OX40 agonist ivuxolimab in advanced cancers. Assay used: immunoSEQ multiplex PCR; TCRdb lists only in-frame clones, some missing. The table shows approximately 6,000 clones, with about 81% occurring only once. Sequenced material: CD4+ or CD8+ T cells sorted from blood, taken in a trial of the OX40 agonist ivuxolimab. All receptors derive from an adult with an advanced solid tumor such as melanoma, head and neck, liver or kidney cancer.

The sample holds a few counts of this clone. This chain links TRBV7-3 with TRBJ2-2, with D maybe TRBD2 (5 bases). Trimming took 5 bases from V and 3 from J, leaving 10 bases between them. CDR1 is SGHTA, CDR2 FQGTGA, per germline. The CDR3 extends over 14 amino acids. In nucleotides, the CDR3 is TGTGCCAGCAGCCCCGGACTGTACACCGGGGAGCTGTTTTTT. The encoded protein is CASSPGLYTGELFF.

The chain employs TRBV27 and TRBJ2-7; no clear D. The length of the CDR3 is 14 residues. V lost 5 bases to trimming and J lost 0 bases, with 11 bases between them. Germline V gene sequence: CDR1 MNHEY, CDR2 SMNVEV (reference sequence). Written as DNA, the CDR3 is TGTGCCAGCAGTCCAGCAGGCTCCTCCTACGAGCAGTACTTC. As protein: CASSPAGSSYEQYF.

CDR3 bases: TGTGCCAGTAGTATGGCGCAGGCTACCTACGAGCAGTACTTC. It is translated as CASSMAQATYEQYF. The genes are TRBV19 and TRBJ2-7; D is uncertain. This CDR3 is 14 amino acids long. Germline values: CDR1 LNHDA, CDR2 SQIVND (reference sequence). V lost 3 bases to trimming and J lost 2 bases, with 11 bases between them. Filled out from reference TRBV19 and TRBJ2-7, the complete variable domain reads DGGITQSPKYLFRKEGQNVTLSCEQNLNHDAMYWYRQDPGQGLRLIYYSQIVNDFQKGDIAEGYSVSREKKESFPLTVTSAQKNPTAFYLCASSMAQATYEQYFGPGTRLTVT.

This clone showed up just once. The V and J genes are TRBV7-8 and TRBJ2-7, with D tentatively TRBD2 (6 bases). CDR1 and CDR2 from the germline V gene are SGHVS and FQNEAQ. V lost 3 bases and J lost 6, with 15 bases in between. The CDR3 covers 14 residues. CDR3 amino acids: CASSLTRRNVEQYF. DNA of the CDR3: TGTGCCAGCAGCTTGACTAGAAGGAACGTCGAGCAGTACTTC.

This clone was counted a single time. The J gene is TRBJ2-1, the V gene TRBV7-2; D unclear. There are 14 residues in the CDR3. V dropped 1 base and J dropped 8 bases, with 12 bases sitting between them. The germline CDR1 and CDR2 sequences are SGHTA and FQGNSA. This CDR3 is CASSLEAAGDEQFF. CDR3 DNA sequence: TGTGCCAGCAGCTTAGAGGCAGCCGGCGATGAGCAGTTCTTC.

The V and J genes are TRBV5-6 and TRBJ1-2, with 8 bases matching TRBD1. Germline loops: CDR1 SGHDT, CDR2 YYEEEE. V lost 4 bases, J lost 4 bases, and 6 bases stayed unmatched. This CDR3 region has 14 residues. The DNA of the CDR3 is TGTGCCAGCAGCCCCGCGGGACAGGTCTATGGCTACACCTTC. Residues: CASSPAGQVYGYTF.

DNA for the CDR3: TGTGCCAGCAGCTTACAGGGGACGAAGACCCAGTACTTC. Translated, it gives CASSLQGTKTQYF. V gene TRBV5-4 combines with J gene TRBJ2-5, with 7 nucleotides matching TRBD1. This CDR3 region has 13 residues. V was clipped by 2 bases and J by 6 bases; unmatched bases: 4. Germline V gene sequence: CDR1 SGHNT, CDR2 YYREEE (reference sequence).

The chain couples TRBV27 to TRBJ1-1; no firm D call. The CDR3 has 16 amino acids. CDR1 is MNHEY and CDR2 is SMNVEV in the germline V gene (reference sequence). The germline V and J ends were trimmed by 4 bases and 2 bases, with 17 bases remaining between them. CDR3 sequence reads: CASSSPWSEGNTEAFF. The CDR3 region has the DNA TGTGCCAGCAGTTCCCCCTGGAGTGAAGGTAACACTGAAGCTTTCTTT.

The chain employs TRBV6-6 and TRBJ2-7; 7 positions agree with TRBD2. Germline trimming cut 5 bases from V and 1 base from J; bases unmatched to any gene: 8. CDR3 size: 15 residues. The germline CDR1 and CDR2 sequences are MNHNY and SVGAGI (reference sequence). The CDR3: CASSQDGTTSYEQYF. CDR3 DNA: TGTGCCAGCAGTCAAGATGGGACTACGTCCTACGAGCAGTACTTC.

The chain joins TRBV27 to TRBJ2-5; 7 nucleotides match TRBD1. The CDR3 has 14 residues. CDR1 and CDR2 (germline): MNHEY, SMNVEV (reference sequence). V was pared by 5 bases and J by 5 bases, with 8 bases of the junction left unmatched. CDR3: CASSHFRGSETQYF. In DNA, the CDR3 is TGTGCCAGCAGTCACTTCAGGGGGTCGGAGACCCAGTACTTC.

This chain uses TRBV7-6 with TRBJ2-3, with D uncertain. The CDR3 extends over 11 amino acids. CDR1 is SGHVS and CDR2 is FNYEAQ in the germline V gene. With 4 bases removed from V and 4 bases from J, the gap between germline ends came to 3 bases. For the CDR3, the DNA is TGTGCCAGCAGCTCGGCAGATACGCAGTATTTT. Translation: CASSSADTQYF.

The CDR3 loop reads CASWDGDSPLHF. The CDR3 DNA reads TGTGCCAGCTGGGATGGGGATTCACCCCTCCACTTT. V is TRBV18 and J is TRBJ1-6, with D unresolved. This CDR3 contains 12 residues. The V end lost 7 bases, the J end lost 8 bases, and 9 bases lay between the germline ends. CDR1 KGHSH and CDR2 LQKENI come from the germline V gene.

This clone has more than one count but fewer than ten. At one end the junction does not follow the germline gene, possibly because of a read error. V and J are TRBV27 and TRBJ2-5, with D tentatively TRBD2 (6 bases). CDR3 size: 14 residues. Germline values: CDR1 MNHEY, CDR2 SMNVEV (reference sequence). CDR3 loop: CASSPTVLRGAMNF. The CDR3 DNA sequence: TGTGCCAGCAGTCCCACCGTTTTGCGGGGCGCCATGAACTTC.

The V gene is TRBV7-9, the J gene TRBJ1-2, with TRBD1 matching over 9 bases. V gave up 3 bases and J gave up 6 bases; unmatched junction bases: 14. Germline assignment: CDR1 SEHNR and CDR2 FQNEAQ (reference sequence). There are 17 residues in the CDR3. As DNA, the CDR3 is TGTGCCAGCAGCTTGAGGACAGGGGATGAAAGACATGATGGCTACACCTTC. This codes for CASSLRTGDERHDGYTF.

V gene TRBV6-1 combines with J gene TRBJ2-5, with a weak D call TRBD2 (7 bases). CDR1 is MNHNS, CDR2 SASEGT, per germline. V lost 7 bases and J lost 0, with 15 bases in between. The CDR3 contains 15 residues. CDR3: CASTLGGGHQETQYF. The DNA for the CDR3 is TGTGCCAGCACCCTCGGCGGGGGCCACCAAGAGACCCAGTACTTC.

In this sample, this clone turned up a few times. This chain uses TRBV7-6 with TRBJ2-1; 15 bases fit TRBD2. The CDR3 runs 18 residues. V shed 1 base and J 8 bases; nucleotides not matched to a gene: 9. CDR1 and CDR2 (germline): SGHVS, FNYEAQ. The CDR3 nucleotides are TGTGCCAGCAGCTTAGGACGGCTCGGACTAGCGGGGGGGTATGAGCAGTTCTTC. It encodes CASSLGRLGLAGGYEQFF. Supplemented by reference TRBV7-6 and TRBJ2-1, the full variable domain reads GAGVSQSPRYKVTKRGQDVALRCDPISGHVSLYWYRQALGQGPEFLTYFNYEAQQDKSGLPNDRFSAERPEGSISTLTIQRTEQRDSAMYRCASSLGRLGLAGGYEQFFGPGTRLTVL.

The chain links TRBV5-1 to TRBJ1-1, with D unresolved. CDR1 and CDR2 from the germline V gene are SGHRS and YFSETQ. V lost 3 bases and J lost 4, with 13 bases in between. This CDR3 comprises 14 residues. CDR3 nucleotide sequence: TGCGCCAGCAGCTCCGTGGGTGGGTCCACTGAAGCTTTCTTT. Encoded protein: CASSSVGGSTEAFF.

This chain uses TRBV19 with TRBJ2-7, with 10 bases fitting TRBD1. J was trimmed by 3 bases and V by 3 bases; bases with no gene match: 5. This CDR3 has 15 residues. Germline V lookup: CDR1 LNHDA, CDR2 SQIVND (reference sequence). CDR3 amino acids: CASSIPGQGLYEQYF. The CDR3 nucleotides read TGTGCCAGTAGTATCCCGGGACAGGGGCTCTACGAGCAGTACTTC.

The CDR3 is CASSGTGRGYTF. The CDR3, as DNA: TGTGCCAGCAGCGGGACAGGAAGGGGCTACACCTTC. The chain links TRBV2 to TRBJ1-2, with 8 bases matching TRBD1. The CDR3 contains 12 residues. Looked up from germline, CDR1 is SNHLY and CDR2 is FYNNEI. V dropped 6 bases and J dropped 8; count of bases not matched to a gene: 5.

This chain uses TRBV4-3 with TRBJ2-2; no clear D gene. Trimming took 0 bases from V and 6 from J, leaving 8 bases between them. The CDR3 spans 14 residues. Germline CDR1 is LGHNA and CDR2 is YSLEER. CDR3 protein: CASSQDSLAGELFF. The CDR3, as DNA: TGCGCCAGCAGCCAAGATTCACTTGCCGGGGAGCTGTTTTTT.

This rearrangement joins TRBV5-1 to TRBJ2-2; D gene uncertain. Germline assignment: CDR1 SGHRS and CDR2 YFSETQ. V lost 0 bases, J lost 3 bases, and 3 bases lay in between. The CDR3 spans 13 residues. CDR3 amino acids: CASSLEDTGELFF. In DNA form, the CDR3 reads TGCGCCAGCAGCTTGGAGGACACCGGGGAGCTGTTTTTT.

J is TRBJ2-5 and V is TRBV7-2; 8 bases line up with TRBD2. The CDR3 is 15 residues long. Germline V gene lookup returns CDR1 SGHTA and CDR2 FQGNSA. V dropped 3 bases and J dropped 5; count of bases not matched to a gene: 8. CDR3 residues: CASSFGRGDLETQYF. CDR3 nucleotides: TGTGCCAGCAGCTTCGGGAGGGGTGATTTGGAGACCCAGTACTTC.

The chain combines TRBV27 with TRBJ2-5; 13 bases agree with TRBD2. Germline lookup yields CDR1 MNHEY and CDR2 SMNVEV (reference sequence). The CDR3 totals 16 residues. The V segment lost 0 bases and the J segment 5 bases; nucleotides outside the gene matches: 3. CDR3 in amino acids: CASSLSLAGGRETQYF. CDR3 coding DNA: TGTGCCAGCAGTTTATCACTAGCGGGGGGGCGGGAGACCCAGTACTTC.

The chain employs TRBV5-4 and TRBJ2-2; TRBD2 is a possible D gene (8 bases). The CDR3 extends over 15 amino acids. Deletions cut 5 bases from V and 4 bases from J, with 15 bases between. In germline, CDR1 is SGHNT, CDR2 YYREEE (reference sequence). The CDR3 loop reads CASRKTGTSTGELFF. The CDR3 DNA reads TGTGCCAGCAGGAAGACAGGGACTAGCACCGGGGAGCTGTTTTTT.

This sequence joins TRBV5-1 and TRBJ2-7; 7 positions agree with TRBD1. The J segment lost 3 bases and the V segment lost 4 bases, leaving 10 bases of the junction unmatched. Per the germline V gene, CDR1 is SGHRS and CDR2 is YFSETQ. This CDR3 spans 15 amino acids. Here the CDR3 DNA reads TGCGCCAGCAGCGATTACCGACAGGGCGGCTACGAGCAGTACTTC. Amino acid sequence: CASSDYRQGGYEQYF.

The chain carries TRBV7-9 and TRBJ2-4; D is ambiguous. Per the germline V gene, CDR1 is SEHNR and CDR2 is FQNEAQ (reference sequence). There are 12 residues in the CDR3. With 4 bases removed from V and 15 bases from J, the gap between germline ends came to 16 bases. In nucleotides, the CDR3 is TGTGCCAGCAGCTCAGACAAATCCAAGCGGTACTTC. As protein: CASSSDKSKRYF. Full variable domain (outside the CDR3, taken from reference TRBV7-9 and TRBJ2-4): DTGVSQNPRHKITKRGQNVTFRCDPISEHNRLYWYRQTLGQGPEFLTYFQNEAQLEKSRLLSDRFSAERPKGSFSTLEIQRTEQGDSAMYLCASSSDKSKRYFGAGTRLSVL.

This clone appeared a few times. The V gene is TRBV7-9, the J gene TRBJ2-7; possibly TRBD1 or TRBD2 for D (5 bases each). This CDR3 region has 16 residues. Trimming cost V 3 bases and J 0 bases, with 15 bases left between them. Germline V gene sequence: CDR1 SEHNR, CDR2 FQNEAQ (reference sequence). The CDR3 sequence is CASSLSYGTGSYEQYF. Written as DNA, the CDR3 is TGTGCCAGCAGCTTGTCCTACGGGACGGGCTCCTACGAGCAGTACTTC.

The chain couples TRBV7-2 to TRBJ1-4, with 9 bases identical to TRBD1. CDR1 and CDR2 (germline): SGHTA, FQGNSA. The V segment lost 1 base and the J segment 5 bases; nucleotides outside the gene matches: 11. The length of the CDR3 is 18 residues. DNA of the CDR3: TGTGCCAGCAGCTTAGGGTGGGGACAGGGACCGAGAAATGAAAAACTGTTTTTT. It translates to CASSLGWGQGPRNEKLFF.